A single sample gave rise to the 20 T cell receptor beta chains below, sequenced in a study of T cells in Graves' hyperthyroidism and ophthalmopathy. The CDR3 regions of TCR beta were amplified from RNA transcripts. First-round RT-PCR with HTBI primers amplified the TCR CDR3 region. Using its own MiXCR run on the multiplex PCR reads, TCRdb lists one record per CDR3 protein. This table has about 580,000 distinct CDR3 sequences, about 14% appearing once. The sample comprised blood. The receptors come from a young woman with Graves' hyperthyroidism that later progressed to Graves' ophthalmopathy.

The sample holds a few counts of this clonotype. Given a much more abundant clone one base away, this may be a read error. Likely a read error: the CDR3 ends without its conserved phenylalanine or tryptophan. The chain is built from TRBV24-1 and TRBJ2-6; D may be TRBD2 (6 bases). Trimming took off 4 bases at V and 7 bases at J, with 10 bases between the two ends. Germline V lookup: CDR1 KGHDR, CDR2 SFDVKD. The CDR3 totals 14 residues. CDR3 residues: CATSENGLANVLTL. The DNA of the CDR3 is TGTGCCACCAGTGAAAACGGACTAGCCAACGTCCTGACTCTC.

This clonotype occurred many times. The V gene is TRBV7-2, the J gene TRBJ1-6; 7 bases align to TRBD1. From germline, CDR1 is SGHTA and CDR2 FQGNSA. This CDR3 has 15 residues. The trim removed 4 bases at V and 6 bases at J, leaving 6 bases unmatched. The CDR3 nucleotides read TGTGCCAGCAGCTCTACGGGACAGCGTAATTCACCCCTCCACTTT. Protein: CASSSTGQRNSPLHF.

V and J are TRBV19 and TRBJ1-5; 7 nucleotides align to TRBD1. The ends lost 9 bases at V and 6 bases at J; junction bases unmatched: 8. Germline loops: CDR1 LNHDA, CDR2 SQIVND (reference sequence). CDR3 size: 13 residues. The CDR3 nucleotides are TGTGCCAGCAGCCGACAGGGTGGTCAGCCCCAGCATTTT. This sequence encodes CASSRQGGQPQHF.

A remark on this clonotype: The junction departs from germline at one end; a sequencing error may be responsible. The chain employs TRBV20-1 and TRBJ1-3; D gene unclear. In germline, CDR1 is DFQATT, CDR2 SNEGSKA (reference sequence). This CDR3 has 14 amino acids. The CDR3: CSARETLAGNTTYF. The DNA of the CDR3 is TGCAGTGCTAGGGAGACACTAGCTGGAAACACCACATATTTT.

This clonotype was detected ten times or more. The rearrangement links TRBV7-9 to TRBJ2-7; 10 bases are shared with TRBD1. This CDR3 spans 14 amino acids. The germline V gene encodes CDR1 SEHNR and CDR2 FQNEAQ (reference sequence). Losses at the gene ends were 5 bases for V and 7 bases for J; bases not matched to a gene: 8. CDR3 sequence reads: CASSGSGTGEEQYF. In nucleotides, the CDR3 is TGTGCCAGCAGCGGGTCCGGGACAGGGGAAGAGCAGTACTTC.

This clonotype has ten or more counts. This chain joins TRBV6-1 and TRBJ2-1; 8 bases are a match to TRBD1. The trim removed 6 bases at V and 7 bases at J, leaving 5 bases unmatched. CDR3 length: 13 residues. Germline CDR1 reads MNHNS; CDR2 reads SASEGT. The CDR3 protein is CASRHRTGNEQFF. In DNA, the CDR3 is TGTGCCAGCAGACATCGGACAGGGAATGAGCAGTTCTTC.

This clonotype was seen at least ten times. The chain is built from TRBV3-1 and TRBJ1-5; the match to TRBD1 covers 9 bases. CDR1 is LGHDT and CDR2 is YNNKEL in the germline V gene (reference sequence). V lost 1 base, J lost 8 bases, and 3 bases stayed unmatched. The CDR3 runs 14 residues. The CDR3 DNA reads TGTGCCAGCAGCCAAGGACAGGGGGGTGAGCCCCAGCATTTT. Its protein product is CASSQGQGGEPQHF.

The gene calls are TRBV14 and TRBJ1-2; D gene uncertain. CDR1 is SGHDN, CDR2 FVKESK, per germline. V lost 0 bases and J lost 2, with 10 bases in between. This CDR3 contains 15 residues. The DNA for the CDR3 is TGTGCCAGCAGCCAAGATTTAACATTCAACTATGGCTACACCTTC. Translated, it gives CASSQDLTFNYGYTF. Based on the CDR3 plus reference TRBV14 and TRBJ1-2, the full variable domain is EAGVTQFPSHSVIEKGQTVTLRCDPISGHDNLYWYRRVMGKEIKFLLHFVKESKQDESGMPNNRFLAERTGGTYSTLKVQPAELEDSGVYFCASSQDLTFNYGYTFGSGTRLTVV.

This clonotype was detected ten times or more. The rearrangement uses TRBV28 and TRBJ1-5; no clear D. Germline values: CDR1 MDHEN, CDR2 SYDVKM. V was clipped by 10 bases and J by 2 bases, with 18 bases between them. This CDR3 spans 15 amino acids. The CDR3: CATFKGRFRNQPQHF. The CDR3 DNA reads TGTGCCACCTTCAAAGGCAGGTTCCGCAATCAGCCCCAGCATTTT.

The chain is built from TRBV28 and TRBJ1-5, with unresolved D. Looked up from germline, CDR1 is MDHEN and CDR2 is SYDVKM. The germline V and J ends were trimmed by 7 bases and 2 bases, with 15 bases remaining between them. The CDR3 contains 15 residues. CDR3 residues: CASIRRGFGNQPQHF. DNA of the CDR3: TGTGCCAGCATCCGTCGCGGGTTTGGCAATCAGCCCCAGCATTTT.

The J gene is TRBJ2-1, the V gene TRBV4-1, with D tentatively TRBD2 (5 bases). V lost 4 bases to trimming and J lost 6 bases, with 13 bases between them. CDR1 is MGHRA and CDR2 is YSYEKL in the germline V gene. The CDR3 extends over 14 amino acids. The CDR3 coding sequence is TGCGCCAGCAGCCTAGCCAATGCGGGCAATGAGCAGTTCTTC. It specifies CASSLANAGNEQFF.

The rearrangement links TRBV28 to TRBJ2-1, with 9 positions matching TRBD2. The length of the CDR3 is 14 residues. Germline assignment: CDR1 MDHEN and CDR2 SYDVKM. The J segment lost 10 bases and the V segment lost 6 bases, leaving 10 bases of the junction unmatched. Written as DNA, the CDR3 is TGTGCCAGCAGCTCTAGCGGGATAGAAAAAGAGCAGTTCTTC. This codes for CASSSSGIEKEQFF.

This clonotype was counted ten times or more. CDR3 sequence (DNA): TGCAGCGTGGAGGGACTAGCGGGAGGGCCAGGTTACAATGAGCAGTTCTTC. Protein: CSVEGLAGGPGYNEQFF. The chain joins TRBV29-1 to TRBJ2-1, with 16 bases aligning to TRBD2. Germline trimming cut 6 bases from V and 4 bases from J; bases unmatched to any gene: 9. Per germline, CDR1 SQVTM and CDR2 ANQGSEA. The CDR3 loop spans 17 amino acids.

This rearrangement joins TRBV3-1 to TRBJ1-5; 12 bases map to TRBD1. Germline V gene data show CDR1 as LGHDT and CDR2 as YNNKEL (reference sequence). Losses at the gene ends were 1 base for V and 9 bases for J; bases not matched to a gene: 7. The CDR3 length is 16 residues. CDR3 sequence reads: CASSQGGTGGRSPQHF. DNA of the CDR3: TGTGCCAGCAGCCAAGGCGGGACAGGGGGCCGTTCGCCCCAGCATTTT.

With respect to this clonotype: This may come from a read error, since a much larger clone is one base off. Since no conserved phenylalanine or tryptophan closes the CDR3, a read error is the likely cause. J is TRBJ2-1 and V is TRBV11-2, with 7 bases identical to TRBD2. CDR1 is SGHAT, CDR2 FQNNGV, per germline. The CDR3 runs to 16 residues. V shed 0 bases and J 4 bases; nucleotides not matched to a gene: 6. The CDR3 reads CASSLDRGGPYNEQFS. The CDR3 DNA reads as TGTGCCAGCAGCTTAGATCGGGGAGGGCCGTACAATGAGCAGTTCTCC.

This clonotype was picked up many times. CDR3 nucleotide sequence: TGTGCCAGTAGTTCCCAGGTGTACCAAGAGACCCAGTACTTC. Protein product: CASSSQVYQETQYF. The V gene is TRBV19, the J gene TRBJ2-5, with D hard to call. Germline V gene sequence: CDR1 LNHDA, CDR2 SQIVND (reference sequence). V was shortened by 5 bases and J by 0 bases, with 10 bases between the two germline ends. This CDR3 has 14 residues.

This clonotype was picked up many times. The rearrangement joins TRBV5-1 to TRBJ2-3; 11 bases are shared with TRBD2. CDR3 size: 16 residues. The J segment lost 3 bases and the V segment lost 4 bases, leaving 7 bases of the junction unmatched. Germline CDR1 reads SGHRS; CDR2 reads YFSETQ. CDR3 nucleotide sequence: TGCGCCAGCAGCCCCTTTCGGACTAGCGGGACAGATACGCAGTATTTT. Amino acids: CASSPFRTSGTDTQYF. Full variable domain (remainder filled in from reference TRBV5-1 and TRBJ2-3): KAGVTQTPRYLIKTRGQQVTLSCSPISGHRSVSWYQQTPGQGLQFLFEYFSETQRNKGNFPGRFSGRQFSNSRSEMNVSTLELGDSALYLCASSPFRTSGTDTQYFGPGTRLTVL.

This clonotype was seen at least ten times. CDR3: CASSLSGTGGYTF. CDR3 sequence (DNA): TGTGCCAGCAGTTTATCAGGAACGGGTGGCTACACCTTC. This sequence joins TRBV27 and TRBJ1-2; no clear D. Germline values: CDR1 MNHEY, CDR2 SMNVEV (reference sequence). The CDR3 runs 13 residues. V lost 0 bases to trimming and J lost 7 bases, with 9 bases between them.

This clonotype was counted at least ten times. This chain uses TRBV5-1 with TRBJ1-6; tentative D call: TRBD1 (5 bases). CDR1 is SGHRS and CDR2 is YFSETQ in the germline V gene. V shed 0 bases and J shed 10 bases, with 8 bases lying between them. The CDR3 length is 13 residues. In DNA, the CDR3 is TGCGCCAGCAGCTTGGGGTGGGACTCACCCCTCCACTTT. Translating it yields CASSLGWDSPLHF.

This chain links TRBV6-1 with TRBJ2-7, with 9 positions matching TRBD1. Germline loops: CDR1 MNHNS, CDR2 SASEGT. The CDR3 sequence is 12 residues long. J lost 7 bases, V lost 6 bases, and 4 bases had no gene match. Here the CDR3 DNA reads TGTGCCAGCAGACAGGGGGCGCGAGAGCAGTACTTC. Translating gives CASRQGAREQYF.